What follows are 4 T cell receptor beta chains derived from one specimen sequenced in a study of Graves' ophthalmopathy and Graves' hyperthyroidism. The sequenced template was RNA, covering the TCR beta CDR3 region. After a first-round RT-PCR with HTBI primers, a second-round multiplex PCR was run. Via MiXCR, TCRdb re-called the multiplex PCR reads, giving one row per CDR3 protein. This sample carries around 1,200,000 distinct CDR3 sequences, about two fifths of them seen once, and the ten largest clones take 8.5% to 14%. Sequenced input: peripheral blood or thyroid tissue (not recorded which). These receptors came from an adult man with Graves' hyperthyroidism.

The sample holds a few counts of this clonotype. The chain couples TRBV7-8 to TRBJ1-4, with 12 bases fitting TRBD1. Trimming removed 6 bases from V and 8 bases from J; junction bases left unmatched: 4. The CDR3 contains 14 residues. The germline V gene encodes CDR1 SGHVS and CDR2 FQNEAQ. CDR3 protein: CASRSGTGGEKLFF. Written as DNA, the CDR3 is TGTGCCAGCAGGTCTGGGACAGGGGGCGAAAAACTGTTTTTT.

There are many counts of this clonotype. The V gene is TRBV19, the J gene TRBJ1-5; possible D gene TRBD1, 5 bases. The CDR3 loop spans 14 amino acids. V lost 3 bases and J lost 2, with 8 bases in between. The germline CDR1 and CDR2 sequences are LNHDA and SQIVND (reference sequence). CDR3 residues: CASSMQGGNQPQHF. Written as DNA, the CDR3 is TGTGCCAGTAGTATGCAGGGTGGCAATCAGCCCCAGCATTTT.

Concerning this clonotype itself: A junction boundary mismatches the germline segment, possibly from a read error. The J gene is TRBJ1-5, the V gene TRBV7-2, with 10 bases aligning to TRBD1. CDR3 length: 15 residues. CDR1 SGHTA and CDR2 FQGNSA come from the germline V gene. This CDR3 reads CAGSLGQGGNQPQHF. Written as DNA, the CDR3 is TGCGCCGGCAGCCTAGGACAGGGGGGAAATCAGCCCCAGCATTTT.

This clonotype was seen repeatedly, ten times or more. The chain combines TRBV5-1 with TRBJ1-1; D call uncertain. The CDR3 has 14 residues. The V end was cut by 1 base, the J end by 1 base, with 8 bases between. Germline V gene data show CDR1 as SGHRS and CDR2 as YFSETQ. The CDR3 region has the DNA TGCGCCAGCAGCTTGCGCCACCAGAACACTGAAGCTTTCTTT. Amino acid sequence: CASSLRHQNTEAFF.